The sequence of this T cell receptor beta chain was determined in a study of blood T cell repertoires in COVID-19. In the original processing: The assay estimated nucleated cells by amplifying reference gene primers. Sequencing used immunoSEQ multiplex PCR; TCRdb keeps in-frame clones, though not all of them. The V and J calls and clone size come from that table; D and trimming were worked out from the DNA. This sample carries more than 200,000 clones, 83% of them seen once, and the ten largest clones take 2.5%. V was clipped by 6 bases and J by 5 bases, with 11 bases between them. This CDR3 is built from 13 residues. This clone occurred a few times.

This TCR was recovered from a woman aged 40 to 50 with active or convalescent COVID-19. J is TRBJ2-1 and V is TRBV12-3 or TRBV12-4; TRBD1 might be the D (6 bases). Material: peripheral blood. The CDR3, as DNA: TGTGCCAGCAGCCGGGACACGAACAATGAGCAGTTCTTC. Translating gives CASSRDTNNEQFF.